The clone carrying this T cell receptor beta chain was seen more than once but under ten times. Its antigen is not identified. The sample is drawn from a study of immune evolution from preneoplasia to lung adenocarcinoma. Profiled with immunoSEQ multiplex PCR; TCRdb holds only in-frame clones, not every one. The repertoire holds just over 14,000 clones, with over 65% as singletons. Points from the study as a whole: From normal lung to invasive adenocarcinoma, top clone frequencies appeared to decrease. Later-stage lesions appeared to have more T cells, more diversity, less clonality.

Each case's diagnosis was confirmed by two pathologists on H&E. After pathologic assessment, macro-dissection selected premalignant or tumor cells for extraction. Trimming cost V 4 bases and J 0 bases; bases outside gene matches: 7. The CDR3 length is 19 residues. CDR1 and CDR2 from the germline V gene are LGHNA and YSLEER. This clonotype was obtained from a person aged 55-80 years with lung adenocarcinoma. The sequencing input was FFPE minimally invasive lung adenocarcinoma tissue. V gene TRBV4-3 combines with J gene TRBJ2-1, with 15 nucleotides matching TRBD2. CDR3 sequence reads: CASSPGGLAGGSSYNEQFF. The DNA for the CDR3 is TGCGCCAGCAGCCCGGGCGGACTAGCGGGGGGGAGCTCCTACAATGAGCAGTTCTTC.